This TCR beta chain originates from a study of liver allograft versus peripheral blood T cells. For the study at large: In transplanted livers, T cell receptor repertoires were compared with those found in the recipients' peripheral blood.

V lost 5 bases and J lost 6; bases outside the gene matches: 9. The V gene's germline CDR1 is KGHSH and CDR2 LQKENI. The CDR3 runs 15 residues. TCRdb reanalysed the reads using MiXCR and keeps one entry per CDR3 protein. The sample records over 7,500 distinct CDR3 sequences, over 20% being singletons. This clonotype is medium-sized by share. V gene TRBV18 combines with J gene TRBJ2-4, with 8 positions matching TRBD1. The origin of this receptor is a human patient who had a liver transplant. The T cells may partly be graft donor cells. The CDR3 here is CASSTNQGASNIQYF. The CDR3 region has the DNA TGTGCCAGCTCAACAAATCAGGGGGCATCAAACATTCAGTACTTC.